Listed below are T cell receptor beta chains from one sample, sequenced in a study of blood T cells in healthy people across ages. A single record per CDR3 protein comes from TCRdb applying MiXCR to the 5' RACE reads. The sample lists roughly 800,000 distinct CDR3 sequences; roughly 64% were seen once. Material: blood. The receptors come from a man aged 25 to 45 in good health. Both conserved end residues are part of each CDR3. Fields, in order: clone size, V gene, J gene, D gene, CDR3 protein, CDR3 DNA. A D gene is named only where the DNA matches it firmly. The listing skips clone size in some rows; elsewhere it reads once, few, many or a size class.

NA,TRBV20-1,TRBJ2-5,TRBD2,CNARPSGRVQETQYF,TGCAATGCTAGACCTAGCGGGAGGGTCCAAGAGACCCAGTACTTC
NA,TRBV7-9,TRBJ2-1,TRBD2,CASSSGLAHEQFF,TGTGCCAGCAGCTCCGGACTAGCCCATGAGCAGTTCTTC
few,TRBV29-1,TRBJ2-1,NA,CSAWAQTYNEQFF,TGCAGCGCTTGGGCGCAGACCTACAATGAGCAGTTCTTC
NA,TRBV15,TRBJ2-5,NA,CATSRDPTGLGETQYF,TGTGCCACCAGCAGGGACCCGACGGGGCTCGGGGAGACCCAGTACTTC
NA,TRBV5-1,TRBJ2-4,NA,CASSLELEGAGEQYF,TGCGCCAGCAGCTTGGAGTTGGAGGGGGCAGGGGAGCAGTACTTC
NA,TRBV6-4,TRBJ1-2,TRBD1,CASSQGTGYNYGYTF,TGTGCCAGCAGCCAAGGGACAGGCTATAACTATGGCTACACCTTC
NA,TRBV20-1,TRBJ1-6,NA,CSARSQLEQGFKSSPLHF,TGCAGTGCTAGATCCCAACTTGAACAGGGTTTTAAGTCTTCACCCCTCCACTTT
NA,TRBV20-1,TRBJ2-7,NA,CSARGPGAPLPSQYF,TGCAGTGCTAGGGGACCCGGGGCTCCCCTCCCGTCCCAGTACTTC
NA,TRBV29-1,TRBJ2-7,TRBD1,CSVEGPGQQYEQYF,TGCAGCGTTGAAGGACCGGGACAGCAATACGAGCAGTACTTC
once,TRBV20-1,TRBJ2-7,NA,CSARLGIYEQYF,TGCAGTGCTAGGTTGGGAATCTACGAGCAGTACTTC
NA,TRBV28,TRBJ2-7,NA,CASSFLNPKNYEQYF,TGTGCCAGCAGTTTTCTTAATCCCAAAAACTACGAGCAGTACTTC
NA,TRBV6-2/TRBV6-3,TRBJ2-7,NA,CASSPSRGSKYF,TGTGCCAGCAGTCCCTCTCGCGGTAGTAAGTACTTC
NA,TRBV29-1,TRBJ2-1,TRBD1,CSVATGQGVCNEQFF,TGCAGCGTTGCCACAGGACAGGGGGTATGCAATGAGCAGTTCTTC
NA,TRBV6-1,TRBJ1-2,NA,CASTPSAYGYTF,TGTGCCAGCACCCCTTCTGCGTATGGCTACACCTTC
NA,TRBV3-1,TRBJ2-1,NA,CASSQGPASDEQFF,TGTGCCAGCAGCCAAGGGCCAGCTTCGGATGAGCAGTTCTTC
NA,TRBV20-1,TRBJ2-3,TRBD2,CSASAGGEPSSTDTQYF,TGCAGTGCTAGCGCGGGGGGGGAACCCTCTAGCACAGATACGCAGTATTTT
NA,TRBV2,TRBJ1-2,TRBD1,CAIPGQGADYGYTF,TGTGCCATCCCGGGGCAGGGGGCTGACTATGGCTACACCTTC
NA,TRBV5-1,TRBJ2-5,NA,CASSLGRDPPQETQYF,TGCGCCAGCAGCTTGGGCAGGGACCCACCACAAGAGACCCAGTACTTC
NA,TRBV27,TRBJ2-1,NA,CASTFRIRAFEQFF,TGTGCCAGCACTTTTAGAATTCGGGCTTTTGAGCAGTTCTTC
NA,TRBV27,TRBJ2-1,NA,CASQSGTENEQFF,TGTGCCAGTCAGTCAGGGACGGAGAATGAGCAGTTCTTC